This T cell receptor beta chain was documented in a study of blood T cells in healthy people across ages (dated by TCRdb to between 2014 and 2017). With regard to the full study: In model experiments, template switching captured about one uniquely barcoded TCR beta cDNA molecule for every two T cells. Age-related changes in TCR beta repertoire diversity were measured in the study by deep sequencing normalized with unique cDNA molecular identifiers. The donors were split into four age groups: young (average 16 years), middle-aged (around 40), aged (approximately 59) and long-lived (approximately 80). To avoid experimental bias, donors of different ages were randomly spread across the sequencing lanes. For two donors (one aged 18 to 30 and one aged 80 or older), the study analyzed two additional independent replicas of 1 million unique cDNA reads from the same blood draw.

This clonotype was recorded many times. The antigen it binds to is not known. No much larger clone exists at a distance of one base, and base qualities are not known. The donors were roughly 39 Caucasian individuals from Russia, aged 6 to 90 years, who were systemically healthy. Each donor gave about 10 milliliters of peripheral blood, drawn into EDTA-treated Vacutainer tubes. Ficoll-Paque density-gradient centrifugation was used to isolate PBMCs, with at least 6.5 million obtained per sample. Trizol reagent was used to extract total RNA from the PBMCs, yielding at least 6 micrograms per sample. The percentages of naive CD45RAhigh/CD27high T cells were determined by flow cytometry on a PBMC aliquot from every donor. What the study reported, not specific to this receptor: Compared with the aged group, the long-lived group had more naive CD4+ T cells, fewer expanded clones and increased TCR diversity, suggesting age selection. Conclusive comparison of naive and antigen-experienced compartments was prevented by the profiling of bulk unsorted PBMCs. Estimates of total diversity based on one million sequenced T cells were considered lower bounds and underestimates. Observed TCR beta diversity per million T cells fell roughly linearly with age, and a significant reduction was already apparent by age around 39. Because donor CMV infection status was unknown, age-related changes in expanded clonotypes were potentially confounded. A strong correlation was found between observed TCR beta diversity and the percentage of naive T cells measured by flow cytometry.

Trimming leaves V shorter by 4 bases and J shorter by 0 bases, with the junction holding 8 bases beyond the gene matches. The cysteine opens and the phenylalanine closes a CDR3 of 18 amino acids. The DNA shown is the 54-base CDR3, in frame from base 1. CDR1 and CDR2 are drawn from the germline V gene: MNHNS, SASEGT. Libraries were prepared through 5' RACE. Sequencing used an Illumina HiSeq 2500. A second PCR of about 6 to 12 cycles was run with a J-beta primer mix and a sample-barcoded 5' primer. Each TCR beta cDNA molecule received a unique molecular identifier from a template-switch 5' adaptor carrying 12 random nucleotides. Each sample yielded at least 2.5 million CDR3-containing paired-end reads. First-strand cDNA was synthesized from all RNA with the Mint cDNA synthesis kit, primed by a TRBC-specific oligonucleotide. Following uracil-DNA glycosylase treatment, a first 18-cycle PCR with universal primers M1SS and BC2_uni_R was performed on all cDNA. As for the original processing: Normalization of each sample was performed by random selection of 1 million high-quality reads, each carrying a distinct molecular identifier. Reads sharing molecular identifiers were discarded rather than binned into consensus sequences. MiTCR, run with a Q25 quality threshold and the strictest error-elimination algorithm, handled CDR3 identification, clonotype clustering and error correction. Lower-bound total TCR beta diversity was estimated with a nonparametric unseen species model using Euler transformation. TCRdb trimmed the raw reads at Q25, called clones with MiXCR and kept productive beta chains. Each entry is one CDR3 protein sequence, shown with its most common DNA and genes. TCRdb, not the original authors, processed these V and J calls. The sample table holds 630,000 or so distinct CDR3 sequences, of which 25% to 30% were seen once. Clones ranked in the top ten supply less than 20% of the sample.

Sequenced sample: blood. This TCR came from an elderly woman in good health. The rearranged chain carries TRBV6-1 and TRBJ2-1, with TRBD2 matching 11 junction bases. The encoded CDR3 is CASSGTALAGASYNEQFF. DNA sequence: TGTGCCAGCAGTGGAACTGCACTAGCGGGGGCCTCCTACAATGAGCAGTTCTTC.